The present T cell receptor beta chain was sequenced within a study of beta chain features in type 1 diabetes. Expressed TCRB transcripts were sequenced after all isolated RNA was converted to cDNA. TCRdb's table, derived via immunoSEQ multiplex PCR, lists solely in-frame clones and lacks some. The sample lists about 12,000 clones, around 43% occurring once. Germline lookup yields CDR1 SGHTA and CDR2 FQGNSA. J was trimmed by 6 bases and V by 4 bases; bases with no gene match: 5. The CDR3 is 13 residues long. This receptor was obtained from a man aged 18 to 29 in good health. V gene TRBV7-2 combines with J gene TRBJ2-5; 7 bases map to TRBD2. The sample was stem cell memory CD4+ T cells from blood. The CDR3 coding sequence is TGTGCCAGCAGCTCCGGGACTAAAAAGACCCAGTACTTC. Translation: CASSSGTKKTQYF.